The 3 T cell receptor beta chains reported below all come from one sample, sequenced in a study of T cells and copy number aberrations in small-cell lung cancer (dated by TCRdb to about 2021). The library was prepared using the immunoSEQ multiplex PCR assay. Sourced from immuneACCESS, this table was stored by TCRdb with only in-frame sequences that have V and J called. A share of the clones is absent; for the studies checked, an unresolved V gene accounts for under half, and the remainder has no known explanation. This sample has 2,000 or so clones in its table, and less than 85% of those were observed once. The top ten hold 8% to 9.5% of the sample. Material for sequencing was tumor tissue. All receptors derive from a man between 60 and 70 years old with small cell lung cancer.

The genes are TRBV20-1 and TRBJ2-5; D is undetermined. In germline, CDR1 is DFQATT, CDR2 SNEGSKA (reference sequence). The germline V and J ends were trimmed by 2 bases and 4 bases, with 5 bases remaining between them. This CDR3 contains 11 residues. CDR3 DNA sequence: TGCAGTGCTAGATTAATAGAGACCCAGTACTTC. Protein sequence: CSARLIETQYF.

This chain connects TRBV19 to TRBJ2-3, with no clear D. CDR3 size: 14 residues. Trimming pared 2 bases from V and 1 base from J, leaving 7 bases between. CDR1 LNHDA and CDR2 SQIVND come from the germline V gene (reference sequence). The CDR3 DNA reads as TGTGCCAGTAGTATAAAAAGCGGCACAGATACGCAGTATTTT. Protein sequence: CASSIKSGTDTQYF.

This clone was seen only a few times. This chain joins TRBV19 and TRBJ2-1; D remains ambiguous. CDR3 length equals 14 residues. V was pared by 3 bases and J by 5 bases, with 11 bases between. Germline lookup yields CDR1 LNHDA and CDR2 SQIVND (reference sequence). The CDR3 loop is CASSIPGQNNEQFF. CDR3 in DNA: TGTGCCAGTAGTATCCCGGGCCAAAACAATGAGCAGTTCTTC.